This is a list of T cell receptor beta chains from one sample in a study of CXCR3-negative and CXCR3-positive naive CD8 T cells. TCRdb re-called the 5' RACE reads; one entry per CDR3 protein, DNA not given. This table holds about 150,000 distinct CDR3 sequences. Sequencing was carried out using naive CXCR3+ CD8+ T cells from blood. The receptor source for this set is a human donor in good health. Some clones in this sample may be carry-over from other donors' samples. The CDR3 runs from the conserved cysteine through the conserved F or W.

CDR3 protein: CSARQGLSYEQYF
V gene: TRBV20-1
J gene: TRBJ2-7

CDR3 protein: CASSPRDTLYEQYF
V gene: TRBV18
J gene: TRBJ2-7

CDR3 protein: CASSDEQGAGEQYF
V gene: TRBV25-1
J gene: TRBJ2-7

CDR3 protein: CATSSRDRGLMDEQFF
V gene: TRBV15
J gene: TRBJ2-1

CDR3 protein: CASSQGPSGFYEQYF
V gene: TRBV3-1
J gene: TRBJ2-7

CDR3 protein: CASSSRTGGSSYEQYF
V gene: TRBV27
J gene: TRBJ2-7

CDR3 protein: CASSSDFAVYNEQFF
V gene: TRBV9
J gene: TRBJ2-1

CDR3 protein: CASSPSGTSGSYPTGELFF
V gene: TRBV5-1
J gene: TRBJ2-2

CDR3 protein: CASSVASGGYEQYF
V gene: TRBV25-1
J gene: TRBJ2-7

CDR3 protein: CATSILRERVETQYF
V gene: TRBV15
J gene: TRBJ2-5

CDR3 protein: CASSMGQHTEAFF
V gene: TRBV12-3/TRBV12-4
J gene: TRBJ1-1

CDR3 protein: CASSPYEGALLFGYTF
V gene: TRBV5-8
J gene: TRBJ1-2

CDR3 protein: CASSLEAAQETQYF
V gene: TRBV28
J gene: TRBJ2-5

CDR3 protein: CSVGQGASLFF
V gene: TRBV29-1
J gene: TRBJ2-1

CDR3 protein: CASTLGLGYGEAFF
V gene: TRBV27
J gene: TRBJ1-1

CDR3 protein: CASSFSPNTEAFF
V gene: TRBV12-3/TRBV12-4
J gene: TRBJ1-1

CDR3 protein: CAITGESINEQFF
V gene: TRBV10-3
J gene: TRBJ2-1

CDR3 protein: CATLDRGISDTQYF
V gene: TRBV12-3/TRBV12-4
J gene: TRBJ2-3

CDR3 protein: CASSTGQGIPNEQFF
V gene: TRBV19
J gene: TRBJ2-1

CDR3 protein: CASSLIHWALPGTSGSGELFF
V gene: TRBV7-2
J gene: TRBJ2-2

CDR3 protein: CASSLGGLRALDTGELFF
V gene: TRBV13
J gene: TRBJ2-2

CDR3 protein: CASGKSGRNDEQYF
V gene: TRBV9
J gene: TRBJ2-7

CDR3 protein: CASSLEGSGETQETQYF
V gene: TRBV5-1
J gene: TRBJ2-5

CDR3 protein: CSVYTRDRDYEQYF
V gene: TRBV29-1
J gene: TRBJ2-7

CDR3 protein: CASSQDTDTRGETQYF
V gene: TRBV3-1
J gene: TRBJ2-5

CDR3 protein: CASSPVYQETQYF
V gene: TRBV12-3/TRBV12-4
J gene: TRBJ2-5

CDR3 protein: CASSLGWSADSSYNEQFF
V gene: TRBV7-6
J gene: TRBJ2-1